The 14 T cell receptor beta chains below all came from one sample that was sequenced in a study of blood T cell repertoires in COVID-19. Measured with immunoSEQ multiplex PCR; TCRdb has only the in-frame clones, and not every one. The sample records 300,000 to 350,000 clones, about 90% being singletons. The material sequenced was peripheral blood. These receptors originate from a woman aged 40 to 50 with COVID-19, enrolled during active disease.

This chain connects TRBV19 to TRBJ2-7; D unresolved. This CDR3 has 13 residues. V was cut by 2 bases and J by 6 bases, with 11 bases left in between. Germline V gene lookup returns CDR1 LNHDA and CDR2 SQIVND (reference sequence). In DNA, the CDR3 is TGTGCCAGTAGTATAACAACCCCCACCGAGCAGTACTTC. Its translation: CASSITTPTEQYF.

The chain joins TRBV12-5 to TRBJ1-2; D perhaps matches TRBD1 (5 bases). The CDR3 is 14 amino acids. Trimming stripped 1 base from V and 4 bases from J, with 10 bases between. Germline lookup yields CDR1 LGHNT and CDR2 FRNRAP. CDR3 protein: CASGLGQSSYGYTF. The CDR3 DNA reads as TGTGCTAGTGGTTTGGGACAGTCCTCCTATGGCTACACCTTC.

The chain combines TRBV5-1 with TRBJ2-2, with D possibly being TRBD2 (5 bases). V was cut by 0 bases and J by 2 bases, with 8 bases left in between. This CDR3 has 15 residues. The germline CDR1 and CDR2 sequences are SGHRS and YFSETQ. CDR3: CASSLAGKNTGELFF. The CDR3 nucleotides read TGCGCCAGCAGCTTGGCCGGGAAAAACACCGGGGAGCTGTTTTTT.

This chain uses TRBV9 with TRBJ2-7; D possibly corresponds to TRBD2 (7 bases). Germline CDR1 is SGDLS and CDR2 is YYNGEE. CDR3 length: 14 amino acids. The V end was cut by 4 bases, the J end by 5 bases, with 16 bases between. The CDR3 coding sequence is TGTGCCAGCAGCACCCTCGGGGGGCTAGACGAGCAGTACTTC. It encodes CASSTLGGLDEQYF.

V is TRBV19 and J is TRBJ1-6, with 10 bases fitting TRBD1. Germline V gene lookup returns CDR1 LNHDA and CDR2 SQIVND (reference sequence). This CDR3 is built from 16 residues. Trimming at V came to 8 bases and at J to 7 bases, leaving 11 bases not matched to a gene. The CDR3 bases are TGTGCCAGTCAGCAAACGTTGGGACAGGGGAATTCACCCCTCCACTTT. This translates into CASQQTLGQGNSPLHF.

V is TRBV6-2 or TRBV6-3 and J is TRBJ2-6; 8 bases line up with TRBD2. The length of the CDR3 is 18 residues. Trimming cost V 5 bases and J 1 base; bases outside gene matches: 10. Germline values: CDR1 MNHEY, CDR2 SVGEGT. This chain's CDR3 is CASSNPAGGSSGANVLTF. The CDR3 DNA is TGTGCCAGCAGTAACCCGGCGGGAGGATCTTCTGGGGCCAACGTCCTGACTTTC.

The V call is TRBV28, the J call TRBJ2-4; 7 nucleotides line up with TRBD1. From germline, CDR1 is MDHEN and CDR2 SYDVKM. Germline trimming cut 6 bases from V and 7 bases from J; bases unmatched to any gene: 6. The CDR3 sequence is 13 residues long. CDR3 DNA: TGTGCCAGCAGCCAGACAGGGTTGAACATTCAGTACTTC. Its protein is CASSQTGLNIQYF.

The chain couples TRBV5-4 to TRBJ1-1, with TRBD1 matching over 12 bases. This CDR3 comprises 16 residues. V lost 4 bases, J lost 0 bases, and 4 bases stayed unmatched. Germline CDR1 is SGHNT and CDR2 is YYREEE (reference sequence). The CDR3 sequence is CASSMGTGGMNTEAFF. The CDR3, as DNA: TGTGCCAGCAGCATGGGGACAGGGGGCATGAACACTGAAGCTTTCTTT.

This clone appeared a single time. This chain uses TRBV6-2 or TRBV6-3 with TRBJ2-3; the match to TRBD2 covers 12 bases. Germline V gene lookup returns CDR1 MNHEY and CDR2 SVGEGT. Unmatched junction bases numbered 2, after V lost 5 bases and J lost 5 bases. The CDR3 runs to 14 residues. CDR3 in DNA: TGTGCCAGCAGTCGACTAGCGGGAGAAGATACGCAGTATTTT. It specifies CASSRLAGEDTQYF.

This clone was detected once. This chain uses TRBV12-3 or TRBV12-4 with TRBJ2-7; perhaps TRBD2 as D (7 bases). The length of the CDR3 is 12 residues. With 6 bases removed from V and 7 bases from J, the gap between germline ends came to 13 bases. The CDR3 region is CASRSGGPEQYF. Written as DNA, the CDR3 is TGTGCCAGCAGATCCGGGGGGCCTGAGCAGTACTTC.

This rearrangement joins TRBV27 to TRBJ2-1; 9 positions agree with TRBD1. V lost 6 bases, J lost 5 bases, and 8 bases stayed unmatched. Germline V gene lookup returns CDR1 MNHEY and CDR2 SMNVEV (reference sequence). The CDR3 covers 15 residues. CDR3 in DNA: TGTGCCAGCAGGGGCCCGGGACAGGGTCACAATGAGCAGTTCTTC. This encodes CASRGPGQGHNEQFF.

This sequence joins TRBV12-3 or TRBV12-4 and TRBJ2-1; D possibly corresponds to TRBD2 (5 bases). This CDR3 spans 12 amino acids. V shed 6 bases and J shed 10 bases, with 13 bases lying between them. CDR3 coding DNA: TGTGCCAGCAGCGCGGACCTAGCAGAGCAGTTCTTC. Its translation: CASSADLAEQFF.

V usage is TRBV18 and J usage is TRBJ2-6; D unclear. CDR1 is KGHSH and CDR2 is LQKENI in the germline V gene. V was pared by 3 bases and J by 6 bases, with 9 bases between. There are 14 residues in the CDR3. CDR3 residues: CASSPTSQANVLTF. The CDR3 bases are TGTGCCAGCTCACCCACTTCCCAGGCCAACGTCCTGACTTTC.

The chain links TRBV6-2 or TRBV6-3 to TRBJ1-2; no reliable D call. The V gene lost 2 bases and the J gene lost 5 bases, with 9 bases spanning the gap. The V gene's germline CDR1 is MNHEY and CDR2 SVGEGT. CDR3 length: 13 residues. CDR3 loop: CASSYDPQYGYTF. For the CDR3, the DNA is TGTGCCAGCAGTTACGATCCCCAGTATGGCTACACCTTC.